Below are 15 T cell receptor beta chains sequenced from a single sample in a study of T cells in Graves' hyperthyroidism and ophthalmopathy (dated by TCRdb to the late 2010s). The library relied on multiplex PCR. Instrument used: Illumina HiSeq 2000. TCR beta CDR3 regions were amplified from RNA transcripts. For the first round of RT-PCR on the TCR CDR3, the HTBI primer set was used together with the Qiagen OneStep RT-PCR kit. Using fastp trimming at Q25 and MiXCR clonotype assembly, TCRdb reanalyzed the public sequencing data and kept in-frame beta chains. Each entry merges the rows of one CDR3 protein and shows their most common DNA and genes. A total of around 620,000 distinct CDR3 sequences appear in this sample, 14% of them only once. Roughly 7% of the sample is taken by the ten largest. Source material: blood. The receptors here all came from a woman aged 18-29 years with Graves' ophthalmopathy.

This clonotype has ten or more counts. The rearrangement joins TRBV27 to TRBJ2-7, with 10 bases identical to TRBD1. CDR3 size: 13 residues. The V segment lost 8 bases and the J segment 4 bases; nucleotides outside the gene matches: 5. Per germline, CDR1 MNHEY and CDR2 SMNVEV (reference sequence). CDR3 loop: CASWTGGGYEQYF. CDR3 coding DNA: TGTGCCAGCTGGACAGGGGGGGGGTACGAGCAGTACTTC.

The chain combines TRBV5-8 with TRBJ2-7, with 8 bases matching TRBD1. The J segment lost 6 bases and the V segment lost 0 bases, leaving 2 bases of the junction unmatched. The CDR3 is 13 residues long. Germline CDR1 reads SGHTS; CDR2 reads YDEGEE. CDR3: CASSLGTGPEQYF. The CDR3 bases are TGTGCCAGCAGCTTGGGGACAGGGCCCGAGCAGTACTTC.

This CDR3 reads CASSIAGSFTETQYF. The DNA for the CDR3 is TGTGCCAGTAGTATAGCGGGCTCTTTCACAGAGACCCAGTACTTC. The chain carries TRBV19 and TRBJ2-5; D is ambiguous. CDR3 size: 15 residues. V dropped 1 base and J dropped 4 bases, with 13 bases sitting between them. Germline values: CDR1 LNHDA, CDR2 SQIVND (reference sequence).

As for this clonotype: The junction and the germline gene differ at one end; a read error may be behind it. V usage is TRBV12-3 or TRBV12-4 and J usage is TRBJ1-6, with a weak D call TRBD1 (6 bases). There are 16 residues in the CDR3. This CDR3 is CAGSLEQGPGNSPLHF. The DNA of the CDR3 is TGTGCCGGCAGTTTGGAACAGGGACCGGGTAATTCACCCCTCCACTTT.

This clonotype was detected ten times or more. This chain joins TRBV12-3 or TRBV12-4 and TRBJ2-2, with 10 bases fitting TRBD2. Germline trimming cut 6 bases from V and 4 bases from J; bases unmatched to any gene: 5. This CDR3 comprises 15 residues. The CDR3, as DNA: TGTGCCAGCAGATTGGCTAGCGGGAGCACCGGGGAGCTGTTTTTT. Protein sequence: CASRLASGSTGELFF.

V usage is TRBV28 and J usage is TRBJ2-7, with TRBD1 matching 7 bases. CDR1 is MDHEN, CDR2 SYDVKM, per germline. The ends lost 6 bases at V and 4 bases at J; junction bases unmatched: 18. The CDR3 sequence is 17 residues long. The CDR3 nucleotides are TGTGCCAGCAGCCTTTCCGGGACAGACAAATGGGATTACGAGCAGTACTTC. Translating it yields CASSLSGTDKWDYEQYF.

A few counts support this clonotype. V is TRBV27 and J is TRBJ2-7; TRBD1 matches 8 bases. This CDR3 spans 15 amino acids. Losses at the gene ends were 4 bases for V and 3 bases for J; bases not matched to a gene: 8. Per germline, CDR1 MNHEY and CDR2 SMNVEV (reference sequence). The CDR3 here is CASSYRTGRFYEQYF. DNA for the CDR3: TGTGCCAGCAGTTACCGGACAGGGCGATTCTACGAGCAGTACTTC.

The chain combines TRBV5-1 with TRBJ2-1, with TRBD2 matching over 10 bases. Germline V CDR1 and CDR2: SGHRS, YFSETQ. CDR3 size: 18 residues. V dropped 3 bases and J dropped 2; count of bases not matched to a gene: 11. The CDR3 bases are TGCGCCAGCAGCTGGGGAGCGGGAGGGCCTCTGACCTACAATGAGCAGTTCTTC. This codes for CASSWGAGGPLTYNEQFF.

This clonotype was counted only a few times. The junction shows a germline mismatch at one end, possibly a read error. CDR3: CASRLAGTGSYNEQFF. CDR3 in DNA: TGCGCCAGCAGATTGGCCGGGACAGGTTCCTACAATGAGCAGTTCTTC. The chain uses TRBV5-1 and TRBJ2-1; 8 bases map to TRBD1. Germline V gene sequence: CDR1 SGHRS, CDR2 YFSETQ. The CDR3 has 16 residues.

This clonotype was seen ten or more times. The chain links TRBV7-2 to TRBJ2-1; D ambiguous. This CDR3 spans 14 amino acids. Germline V lookup: CDR1 SGHTA, CDR2 FQGNSA. Trimming cost V 6 bases and J 10 bases, with 19 bases left between them. In DNA form, the CDR3 reads TGTGCCAGCAGTCCTACCCTCGTCCACAGCGAGCAGTTCTTC. This sequence encodes CASSPTLVHSEQFF.

The chain has TRBV27 and TRBJ2-1; 8 bases are a match to TRBD1. This CDR3 region has 18 residues. Germline trimming cut 3 bases from V and 3 bases from J; bases unmatched to any gene: 13. Germline V gene sequence: CDR1 MNHEY, CDR2 SMNVEV (reference sequence). CDR3: CASSFGPSQGDNYNEQFF. CDR3 in DNA: TGTGCCAGCAGTTTCGGTCCCTCACAGGGGGACAACTACAATGAGCAGTTCTTC.

The rearrangement links TRBV6-1 to TRBJ1-5; D unresolved. Germline-derived CDR1 and CDR2 are MNHNS and SASEGT. CDR3 length equals 14 residues. Trimming took 3 bases from V and 6 from J, leaving 12 bases between them. The CDR3 sequence: CASSDPRSSQPQHF. In DNA form, the CDR3 reads TGTGCCAGCAGTGATCCCAGGTCGAGTCAGCCCCAGCATTTT.

This clonotype was found many times. The rearrangement links TRBV28 to TRBJ1-2; TRBD1 might be the D (5 bases). This CDR3 is built from 14 residues. From germline, CDR1 is MDHEN and CDR2 SYDVKM. The V gene lost 8 bases and the J gene lost 4 bases, with 17 bases spanning the gap. In nucleotides, the CDR3 is TGTGCCAGCGCGCCTCCGGGGCATAGCTATGGCTACACCTTC. Its translation: CASAPPGHSYGYTF.

This clonotype was found a few times. J is TRBJ2-7 and V is TRBV7-9, with TRBD1 matching 8 bases. V dropped 4 bases and J dropped 6; count of bases not matched to a gene: 11. CDR1 and CDR2 from the germline V gene are SEHNR and FQNEAQ (reference sequence). The CDR3 covers 15 residues. The CDR3 here is CASSSPGTGVPEQYF. CDR3 nucleotides: TGTGCCAGCAGCTCGCCCGGGACAGGCGTCCCCGAGCAGTACTTC.

This clonotype was counted at least ten times. Here the CDR3 reads CAWSVRVASPNEQFF. CDR3 nucleotides: TGTGCCTGGAGTGTACGGGTAGCTTCCCCTAATGAGCAGTTCTTC. V gene TRBV30 combines with J gene TRBJ2-1; D is unclear. This CDR3 has 15 residues. V dropped 0 bases and J dropped 7 bases, with 16 bases sitting between them. Germline CDR1 reads GTSNPN; CDR2 reads SVGIG (reference sequence).